These 5 T cell receptor beta chains were sequenced from one sample in a study of monozygotic twins with cystic fibrosis. Repertoires were generated with immunoSEQ multiplex PCR, while TCRdb's copy carries only in-frame clones and drops some. The table lists roughly 24,000 clones, around 97% of them singletons. Sequenced material: blood. The receptors shown here come from a girl between 5 and 17 years old with cystic fibrosis.

V usage is TRBV7-3 and J usage is TRBJ2-7, with 8 nucleotides matching TRBD1. The CDR3 runs to 16 residues. Germline CDR1 is SGHTA and CDR2 is FQGTGA. With 5 bases clipped from V and 2 bases from J, the junction kept 11 bases outside the gene matches. The CDR3 spells CASSRCCTQGAYEQYF. CDR3 DNA: TGTGCCAGCAGCCGCTGCTGCACACAGGGGGCCTACGAGCAGTACTTC.

The genes are TRBV27 and TRBJ2-7; D assignment may be TRBD1 or TRBD2 (6 bases each). Trimming removed 5 bases at V and 9 bases at J, with 20 bases between. In germline, CDR1 is MNHEY, CDR2 SMNVEV (reference sequence). There are 14 residues in the CDR3. In nucleotides, the CDR3 is TGTGCCAGCAGTGAGGGGTGGGGGGCTTTTGGGCAGTACTTC. It specifies CASSEGWGAFGQYF.

This clone appeared a single time. V usage is TRBV5-6 and J usage is TRBJ1-2, with D maybe TRBD1 (5 bases). CDR3 size: 13 residues. Germline CDR1 reads SGHDT; CDR2 reads YYEEEE. The ends were cut back, 4 bases at V and 4 bases at J, with 11 bases in the middle. CDR3 in amino acids: CASSRDGLYGYTF. The CDR3, as DNA: TGTGCCAGCAGCCGGGACGGCCTCTATGGCTACACCTTC.

The rearrangement joins TRBV7-2 to TRBJ2-1, with unresolved D. Trimming removed 1 base at V and 2 bases at J, with 9 bases between. Looked up from germline, CDR1 is SGHTA and CDR2 is FQGNSA. This CDR3 has 15 residues. CDR3 in DNA: TGTGCCAGCAGCTTAGGGGTAATTGCCTACAATGAGCAGTTCTTC. It is translated as CASSLGVIAYNEQFF.

The gene calls are TRBV30 and TRBJ1-1, with D tentatively TRBD1 (5 bases). CDR1 is GTSNPN and CDR2 is SVGIG in the germline V gene (reference sequence). Between the trimmed V and J ends, which lost 2 bases and 4 bases, there was a span of 11 bases. The CDR3 has 13 residues. CDR3 amino acids: CAWSTHGGTEAFF. CDR3 nucleotide sequence: TGTGCCTGGAGTACTCACGGGGGCACTGAAGCTTTCTTT.